This TCR beta chain was sequenced during a study of T cell repertoires in cytomegalovirus infection. Overall study context: Signatures in public TCR beta sequences pointed to both CMV infection and matching HLA type. Findings and limits, study-wide: People with CMV and the relevant HLA were identified by cumulative public TCR beta family frequency. HLA-C-restricted TCR beta clonotypes specific for CMV led the ex vivo response.

TCRdb reanalysed the reads using MiXCR and keeps one entry per CDR3 protein. The sample lists around 530,000 distinct CDR3 sequences; more than 15% were seen once. For this clonotype: Its antigen remains unknown.

The CDR3 runs to 15 residues. V lost 5 bases and J lost 0, with 12 bases in between. Per germline, CDR1 SEHNR and CDR2 FQNEAQ (reference sequence). This sequence was found in a human donor in good health (CMV status not recorded). Some clones in this sample may be carry-over from other donors' samples. The sequenced sample consisted of CD8+ T cells from PBMCs. This chain connects TRBV7-9 to TRBJ2-3; D remains ambiguous. In DNA, the CDR3 is TGTGCCAGCAGCCCCAGAAAGGGTAGCACAGATACGCAGTATTTT. It specifies CASSPRKGSTDTQYF.